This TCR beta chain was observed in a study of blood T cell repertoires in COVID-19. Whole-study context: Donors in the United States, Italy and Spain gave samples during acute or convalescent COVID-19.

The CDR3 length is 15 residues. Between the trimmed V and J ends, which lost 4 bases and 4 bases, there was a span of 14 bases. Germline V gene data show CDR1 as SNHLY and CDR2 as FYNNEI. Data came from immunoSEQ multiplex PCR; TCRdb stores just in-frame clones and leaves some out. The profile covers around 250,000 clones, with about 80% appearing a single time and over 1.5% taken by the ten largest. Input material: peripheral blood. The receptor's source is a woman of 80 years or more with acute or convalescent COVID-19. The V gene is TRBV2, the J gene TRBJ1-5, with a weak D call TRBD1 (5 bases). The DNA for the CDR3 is TGTGCCAGCAGTGCCATGGGACTTCCAAATCAGCCCCAGCATTTT. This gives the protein CASSAMGLPNQPQHF.